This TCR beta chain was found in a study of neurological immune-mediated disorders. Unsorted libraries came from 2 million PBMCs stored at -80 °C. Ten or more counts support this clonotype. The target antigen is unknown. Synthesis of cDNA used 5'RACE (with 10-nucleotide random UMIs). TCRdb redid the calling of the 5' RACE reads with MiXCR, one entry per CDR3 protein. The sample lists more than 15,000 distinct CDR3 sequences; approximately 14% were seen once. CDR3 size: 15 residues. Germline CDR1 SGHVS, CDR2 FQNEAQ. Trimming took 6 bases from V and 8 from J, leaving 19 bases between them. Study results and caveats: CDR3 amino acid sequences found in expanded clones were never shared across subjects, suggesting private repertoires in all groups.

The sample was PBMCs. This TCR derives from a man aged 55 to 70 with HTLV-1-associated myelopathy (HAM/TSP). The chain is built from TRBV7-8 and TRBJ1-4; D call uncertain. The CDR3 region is CASSPREGNREKLFF. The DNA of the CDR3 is TGTGCCAGCAGTCCCCGCGAGGGTAACCGGGAAAAACTGTTTTTT.